The sequence of this T cell receptor (beta chain) was determined in a study of T cell responses to AZD1222 COVID-19 vaccine. Produced via immunoSEQ multiplex PCR; TCRdb's table is partial and in-frame only. The sample has around 130,000 clones, 91% seen once. General study findings and limits: After two AZD1222 doses, spike-specific TCR breadth and depth rose versus day 0. No day 14 peak samples; only post-peak repertoires were characterized. Among vaccine-associated CD4 TCRs, coverage spanned spike, with dominance at 160-218 and 743-854.

The CDR3 runs to 15 residues. J gave up 1 base and V 5 bases, and 6 bases lay outside the gene matches. In germline, CDR1 is LGHDT, CDR2 YNNKEL (reference sequence). A word on this clone: Its specificity is not known.

This sequence was found in an adult in good health. The chain couples TRBV3-1 (or the pseudogene TRBV3-2) to TRBJ2-7; 9 positions agree with TRBD1. The sequencing here drew on peripheral blood, taken on day 0 of AZD1222 vaccination. CDR3 residues: CASSFAGTGSYEQYF. The CDR3 DNA reads TGTGCCAGCAGCTTCGCCGGGACAGGGTCCTACGAGCAGTACTTC.